This T cell receptor beta chain originates from a study of T cell repertoires in cytomegalovirus infection. Notes on the study in general: Adding up the frequency of public TCR beta families identified people who carried CMV plus the relevant HLA.

The CDR3 is 17 residues long. Trimming took off 5 bases at V and 0 bases at J, with 19 bases between the two ends. Germline CDR1 and CDR2: SGHTA and FQGNSA. TCRdb called the reads again in MiXCR, with one record for every CDR3 protein. The data hold about a million distinct CDR3 sequences, with roughly 30% observed a single time. This clonotype was recorded at least ten times. Its antigen is not known. This specimen consisted of cultured CD8+ T cells from PBMCs, obtained from culture after CMV antigen stimulation. The V and J genes are TRBV7-2 and TRBJ2-5; maybe TRBD2 (6 bases). The TCR was taken from a human donor in good health (CMV status not recorded). Some clones in this sample may be carry-over from other donors' samples. The CDR3 region has the DNA TGTGCCAGCAGCAATCCAGTCTACCTAGCGTACCAAGAGACCCAGTACTTC. Translation: CASSNPVYLAYQETQYF. The complete variable domain, with remaining parts taken from reference TRBV7-2 and TRBJ2-5, reads GAGVSQSPSNKVTEKGKDVELRCDPISGHTALYWYRQSLGQGLEFLIYFQGNSAPDKSGLPSDRFSAERTGGSVSTLTIQRTQQEDSAVYLCASSNPVYLAYQETQYFGPGTRLLVL.